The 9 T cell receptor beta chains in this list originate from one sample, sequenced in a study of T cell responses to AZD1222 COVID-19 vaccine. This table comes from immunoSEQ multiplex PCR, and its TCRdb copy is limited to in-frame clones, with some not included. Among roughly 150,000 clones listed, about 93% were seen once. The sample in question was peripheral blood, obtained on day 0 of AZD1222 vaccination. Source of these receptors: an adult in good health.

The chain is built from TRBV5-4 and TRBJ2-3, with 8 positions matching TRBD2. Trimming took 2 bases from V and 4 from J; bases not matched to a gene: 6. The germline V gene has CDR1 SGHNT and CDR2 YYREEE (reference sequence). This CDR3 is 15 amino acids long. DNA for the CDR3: TGTGCCAGCAGCTTAAGCGGGAGTGGCGCAGATACGCAGTATTTT. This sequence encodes CASSLSGSGADTQYF. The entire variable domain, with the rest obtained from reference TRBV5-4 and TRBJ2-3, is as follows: ETGVTQSPTHLIKTRGQQVTLRCSSQSGHNTVSWYQQALGQGPQFIFQYYREEENGRGNFPPRFSGLQFPNYSSELNVNALELDDSALYLCASSLSGSGADTQYFGPGTRLTVL.

The CDR3 DNA sequence: TGTGCCAGCAGTCCCGGGACCTCACATTCACCCCTCCACTTT. Amino acids: CASSPGTSHSPLHF. This chain links TRBV28 with TRBJ1-6; D is perhaps TRBD1 (5 bases). Germline V gene sequence: CDR1 MDHEN, CDR2 SYDVKM. V lost 5 bases and J 8 bases, leaving 13 bases between the germline ends. The CDR3 contains 14 residues.

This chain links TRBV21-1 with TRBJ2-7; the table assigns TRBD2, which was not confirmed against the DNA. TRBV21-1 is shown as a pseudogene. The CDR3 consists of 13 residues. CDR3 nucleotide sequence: TGTGCCAGCAGCAAAGGACTAGCGGACGAGCAGTACTTC. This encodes CASSKGLADEQYF.

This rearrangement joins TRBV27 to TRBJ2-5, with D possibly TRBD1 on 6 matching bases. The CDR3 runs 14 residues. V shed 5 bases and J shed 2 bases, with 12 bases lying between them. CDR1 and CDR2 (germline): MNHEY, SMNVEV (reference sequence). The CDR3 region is CASSKGRGQETQYF. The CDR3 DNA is TGTGCCAGCAGTAAAGGAAGGGGGCAAGAGACCCAGTACTTC.

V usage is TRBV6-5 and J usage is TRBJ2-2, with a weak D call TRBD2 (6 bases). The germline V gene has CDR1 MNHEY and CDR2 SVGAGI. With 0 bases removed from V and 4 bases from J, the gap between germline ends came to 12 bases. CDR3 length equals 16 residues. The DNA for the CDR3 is TGTGCCAGCAGTTACTCCGGCGGGATCGGCACCGGGGAGCTGTTTTTT. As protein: CASSYSGGIGTGELFF.

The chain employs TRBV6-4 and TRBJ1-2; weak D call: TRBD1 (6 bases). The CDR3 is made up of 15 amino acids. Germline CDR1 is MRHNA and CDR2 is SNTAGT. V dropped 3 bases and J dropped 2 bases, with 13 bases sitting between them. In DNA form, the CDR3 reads TGTGCCAGCAGTGAGTCTTGGGGGCCGAACTATGGCTACACCTTC. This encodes CASSESWGPNYGYTF.

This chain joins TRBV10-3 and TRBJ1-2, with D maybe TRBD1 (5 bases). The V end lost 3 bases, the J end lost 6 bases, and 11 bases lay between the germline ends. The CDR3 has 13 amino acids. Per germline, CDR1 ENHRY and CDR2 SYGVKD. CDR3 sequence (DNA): TGTGCCATCAGTGATTGGCAGGGCCATGGCTACACCTTC. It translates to CAISDWQGHGYTF.

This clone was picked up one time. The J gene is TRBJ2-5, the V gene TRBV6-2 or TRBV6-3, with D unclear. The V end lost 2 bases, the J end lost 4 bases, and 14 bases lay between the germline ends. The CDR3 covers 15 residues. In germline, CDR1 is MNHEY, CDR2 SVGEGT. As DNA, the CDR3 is TGTGCCAGCAGTTACCCCCGTCTATCGGTAGAGACCCAGTACTTC. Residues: CASSYPRLSVETQYF.

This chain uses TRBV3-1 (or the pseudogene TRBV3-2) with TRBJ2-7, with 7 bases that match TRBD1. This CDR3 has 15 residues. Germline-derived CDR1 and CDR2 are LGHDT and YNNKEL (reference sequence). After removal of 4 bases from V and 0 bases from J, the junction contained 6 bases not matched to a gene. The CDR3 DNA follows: TGTGCCAGCAGCCTAACCGGGACAGCCTCCTACGAGCAGTACTTC. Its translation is CASSLTGTASYEQYF.